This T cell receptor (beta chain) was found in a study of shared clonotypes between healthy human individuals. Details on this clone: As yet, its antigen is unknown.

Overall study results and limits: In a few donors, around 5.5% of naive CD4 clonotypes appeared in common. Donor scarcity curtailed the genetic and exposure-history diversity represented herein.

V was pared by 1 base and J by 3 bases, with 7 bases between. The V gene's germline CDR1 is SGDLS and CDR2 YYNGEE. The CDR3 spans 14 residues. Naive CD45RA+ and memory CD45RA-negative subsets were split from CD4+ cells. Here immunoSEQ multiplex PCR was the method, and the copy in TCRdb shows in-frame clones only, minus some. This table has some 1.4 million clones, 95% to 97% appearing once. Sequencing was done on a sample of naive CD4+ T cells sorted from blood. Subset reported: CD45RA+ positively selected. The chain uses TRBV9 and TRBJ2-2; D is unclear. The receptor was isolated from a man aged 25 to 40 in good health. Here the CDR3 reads CASSVRLYTGELFF. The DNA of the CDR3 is TGTGCCAGCAGCGTACGGCTATACACCGGGGAGCTGTTTTTT.